This is a list of T cell receptor beta chains from one sample in a study of CD8 T cells in ankylosing spondylitis. TCRdb processed the 5' RACE reads anew with MiXCR; each CDR3 protein has one entry. The data hold about 30,000 distinct CDR3 sequences, with about 30% observed a single time. Source material: synovial fluid, either unsorted or a sorted T cell fraction (not recorded which). The receptor source for this set is a male donor with ankylosing spondylitis. Each CDR3 is given with its conserved first and last residue. Fields, in order: clone size, CDR3 length, V gene, D gene, J gene, CDR3 DNA, CDR3 protein. The D gene is left open where the match is weak. The size entry is marked missing in some rows and otherwise reads once, few, many or a size class.

>-|13|TRBV7-6|-|TRBJ1-1
TGTGCCAGCAGCAGCCGGGACCTCCGTGAAGCTTTCTTT
CASSSRDLREAFF
>-|15|TRBV29-1|-|TRBJ2-4
TGCAGCGTTGAAGCTTGGGGGGCGGCCAAAAACATTCAGTACTTC
CSVEAWGAAKNIQYF
>-|15|TRBV10-1|-|TRBJ2-1
TGCGCCAGCAGCCAGGACGCGGAAGGGTACAATGAGCAGTTCTTC
CASSQDAEGYNEQFF
>-|13|TRBV15|-|TRBJ1-1
TGTGCCACCAGCAGATTACTGGGAACTGAAGCTTTCTTT
CATSRLLGTEAFF
>-|14|TRBV15|TRBD2|TRBJ2-7
TGTGCCACCAGCAGATGGACTAGCTCCTACGAGCAGTACTTC
CATSRWTSSYEQYF
>-|16|TRBV19|-|TRBJ1-5
TGTGCCAGTAGTCCCCGCACGGGTCTTTCAGGGCAGCCCCAGCATTTT
CASSPRTGLSGQPQHF
>-|12|TRBV20-1|-|TRBJ2-1
TGCAGATTCCGTACGGACAACAATGAGCAGTTCTTC
CRFRTDNNEQFF
>large|17|TRBV12-3/TRBV12-4|TRBD1|TRBJ1-4
TGTGCCAGCAGACCTTTACAGGGGAGCCAGACTAATGAAAAACTGTTTTTT
CASRPLQGSQTNEKLFF
>-|14|TRBV27|TRBD1|TRBJ1-6
TGTGCCAGCAGCCCAGGGGGCCCTCGTTCACCCCTCCACTTT
CASSPGGPRSPLHF
>-|14|TRBV7-9|TRBD1|TRBJ2-5
TGTGCCAGCAGCCCTGTGACAGGGGTTGAGACCCAGTACTTC
CASSPVTGVETQYF
>-|18|TRBV7-8|-|TRBJ2-6
TGTGCCAGCAGCTTATCGCACGGATCTCACTCTGGGGCCAACGTCCTGACTTTC
CASSLSHGSHSGANVLTF
>-|15|TRBV4-2|-|TRBJ1-1
TGTGCCAGCAGCCAAGAAGGAAACACTGACACTGAAGCTTTCTTT
CASSQEGNTDTEAFF
>-|13|TRBV6-6|-|TRBJ2-2
TGTGCCAGCAGTTACACGCACGGCGGGGAGCTGTTTTTT
CASSYTHGGELFF
>-|14|TRBV5-5|-|TRBJ2-7
TGTGCCAGCAGCTTGGGGACTACGGCCTACGAGCAGTACTTC
CASSLGTTAYEQYF
>-|15|TRBV4-1|TRBD2|TRBJ2-2
TGCGCCAGCAGCCAAGAAAGGACTAGCGTCGGGGAGCTGTTTTTT
CASSQERTSVGELFF